The 14 T cell receptor beta chains listed next were all sequenced from one sample in a study of shared clonotypes between healthy human individuals. Only in-frame clones appear in the TCRdb table, and some are missing; sequencing was by immunoSEQ multiplex PCR. The sample records millions of clones, 93% being singletons. Sequencing was performed on naive CD4+ T cells from PBMCs. Subset meaning: CD45RA+ positively selected. The receptors shown here come from a man younger than 30 in good health. Some clones in this sample may be carry-over from other donors' samples.

Here the CDR3 reads CASSQFGRGLAGAQYF. The CDR3 coding sequence is TGTGCCAGCAGTCAATTCGGCCGTGGACTAGCGGGAGCTCAGTATTTT. The V call is TRBV27, the J call TRBJ2-3; 13 bases match TRBD2. Per the germline V gene, CDR1 is MNHEY and CDR2 is SMNVEV (reference sequence). The CDR3 runs 16 residues. V was clipped by 5 bases and J by 12 bases; unmatched bases: 14.

This clone has just one count. The rearrangement uses TRBV25-1 and TRBJ2-1, with 11 bases matching TRBD2. The CDR3 loop spans 14 amino acids. Losses at the gene ends were 2 bases for V and 13 bases for J; bases not matched to a gene: 7. Germline assignment: CDR1 MGHDK and CDR2 SYGVNS. The CDR3 DNA is TGTGCCAGCAGTGAACGGCTAGCGGGAGGAATACAGTTCTTC. Residues: CASSERLAGGIQFF.

This sequence joins TRBV15 and TRBJ2-7; TRBD2 agrees at 10 bases. CDR1 LNHNV and CDR2 YYDKDF come from the germline V gene (reference sequence). The CDR3 totals 16 residues. After removal of 2 bases from V and 2 bases from J, the junction contained 6 bases not matched to a gene. The CDR3 region is CATSRLRTSGTYEQYF. Here the CDR3 DNA reads TGTGCCACCAGCAGACTCAGGACTAGCGGAACCTACGAGCAGTACTTC. Complete variable domain (other parts from reference TRBV15 and TRBJ2-7): DAMVIQNPRYQVTQFGKPVTLSCSQTLNHNVMYWYQQKSSQAPKLLFHYYDKDFNNEADTPDNFQSRRPNTSFCFLDIRSPGLGDTAMYLCATSRLRTSGTYEQYFGPGTRLTVT.

Details on this clone: The sample carries other DNA sequences with the same CDR3. The chain links TRBV15 to TRBJ2-1; TRBD2 is a possible D gene (5 bases). CDR3 length: 15 residues. Germline V lookup: CDR1 LNHNV, CDR2 YYDKDF (reference sequence). V lost 3 bases and J 2 bases, leaving 11 bases between the germline ends. CDR3 sequence reads: CATSSGRAPYNEQFF. DNA of the CDR3: TGTGCCACCAGCAGTGGGCGGGCCCCCTACAATGAGCAGTTCTTC.

J is TRBJ2-1 and V is TRBV5-1, with TRBD2 matching 14 bases. The CDR3 is 19 amino acids. CDR1 and CDR2 from the germline V gene are SGHRS and YFSETQ. Germline trimming cut 1 base from V and 4 bases from J; bases unmatched to any gene: 10. CDR3 DNA: TGCGCCAGCAGCTTGTACGGGACTAGCGGGAGTTTGGGATACAATGAGCAGTTCTTC. This sequence encodes CASSLYGTSGSLGYNEQFF. The full variable domain, its missing parts supplied by reference TRBV5-1 and TRBJ2-1, is KAGVTQTPRYLIKTRGQQVTLSCSPISGHRSVSWYQQTPGQGLQFLFEYFSETQRNKGNFPGRFSGRQFSNSRSEMNVSTLELGDSALYLCASSLYGTSGSLGYNEQFFGPGTRLTVL.

V gene TRBV27 combines with J gene TRBJ1-2; D perhaps matches TRBD1 (6 bases). This CDR3 comprises 16 residues. V lost 6 bases and J 4 bases, leaving 21 bases between the germline ends. Per the germline V gene, CDR1 is MNHEY and CDR2 is SMNVEV (reference sequence). CDR3 sequence: CASSELRGGPGYGYTF. The CDR3 bases are TGTGCCAGCAGCGAACTCCGAGGGGGGCCCGGCTATGGCTACACCTTC.

This rearrangement joins TRBV6-1 to TRBJ2-3, with no clear D. There are 14 residues in the CDR3. CDR1 and CDR2 from the germline V gene are MNHNS and SASEGT. V was pared by 2 bases and J by 1 base, with 7 bases between. DNA for the CDR3: TGTGCCAGCAGTGAATTAGGTCGCACAGATACGCAGTATTTT. Translation: CASSELGRTDTQYF.

The V and J genes are TRBV6-5 and TRBJ2-3; D is unclear. The CDR3 is 15 amino acids. V shed 8 bases and J shed 5 bases, with 20 bases lying between them. Per germline, CDR1 MNHEY and CDR2 SVGAGI. CDR3 loop: CASDPWRLPIDTQYF. The CDR3 nucleotides read TGTGCCAGCGACCCCTGGCGCCTGCCGATAGATACGCAGTATTTT.

The chain is built from TRBV5-1 and TRBJ2-7; D call uncertain. The V and J ends lost 0 bases and 6 bases respectively, with 13 bases between them. There are 14 residues in the CDR3. The germline CDR1 and CDR2 sequences are SGHRS and YFSETQ. CDR3 sequence (DNA): TGCGCCAGCAGCTTGGGTCTGGAACTGATCGAGCAGTACTTC. It yields the protein CASSLGLELIEQYF. Supplemented by reference TRBV5-1 and TRBJ2-7, the full variable domain reads KAGVTQTPRYLIKTRGQQVTLSCSPISGHRSVSWYQQTPGQGLQFLFEYFSETQRNKGNFPGRFSGRQFSNSRSEMNVSTLELGDSALYLCASSLGLELIEQYFGPGTRLTVT.

The chain couples TRBV9 to TRBJ1-2; possibly TRBD1 for D (6 bases). The germline V gene has CDR1 SGDLS and CDR2 YYNGEE. The CDR3 runs 14 residues. Trimming removed 4 bases from V and 7 bases from J, with 17 bases in between. This CDR3 is CASSPYGGAVGYTF. The DNA for the CDR3 is TGTGCCAGCAGCCCTTATGGGGGCGCGGTTGGCTACACCTTC. Drawing the rest from reference TRBV9 and TRBJ1-2, the complete variable domain is DSGVTQTPKHLITATGQRVTLRCSPRSGDLSVYWYQQSLDQGLQFLIQYYNGEERAKGNILERFSAQQFPDLHSELNLSSLELGDSALYFCASSPYGGAVGYTFGSGTRLTVV.

This chain uses TRBV28 with TRBJ2-7, with D tentatively TRBD1 (5 bases). Trimming took off 5 bases at V and 0 bases at J, with 8 bases between the two ends. CDR3 length: 13 residues. The germline CDR1 and CDR2 sequences are MDHEN and SYDVKM. In DNA, the CDR3 is TGTGCCAGCAGTCCGACAGACTCCTACGAGCAGTACTTC. Encoded protein: CASSPTDSYEQYF.

The chain joins TRBV18 to TRBJ2-1, with TRBD1 matching 7 bases. CDR3 length equals 15 residues. V lost 2 bases and J lost 7; bases outside the gene matches: 8. Germline V gene sequence: CDR1 KGHSH, CDR2 LQKENI. The CDR3 DNA reads as TGTGCCAGCTCACCAGGGGTTACAGGGGCGAATGAGCAGTTCTTC. It yields the protein CASSPGVTGANEQFF.

This sequence joins TRBV28 and TRBJ2-1, with 8 bases aligning to TRBD1. Germline CDR1 is MDHEN and CDR2 is SYDVKM. The CDR3 is 14 residues long. After removal of 7 bases from V and 7 bases from J, the junction contained 9 bases not matched to a gene. The CDR3 loop reads CASTRQGTKNEQFF. The DNA for the CDR3 is TGTGCCAGCACTCGACAGGGGACGAAGAATGAGCAGTTCTTC.

The chain combines TRBV5-1 with TRBJ2-3, with 13 bases fitting TRBD2. With V trimmed by 10 bases and J by 6 bases, 20 bases remained unmatched. The CDR3 loop spans 18 amino acids. Germline V gene lookup returns CDR1 SGHRS and CDR2 YFSETQ. DNA of the CDR3: TGCGCCTCCTCGGGACTAGCGGGAATCGGGAACGCCCCCGATACGCAGTATTTT. As protein: CASSGLAGIGNAPDTQYF.